Shown below are 8 T cell receptor beta chains from a single sample sequenced in a study of T cells in Graves' hyperthyroidism and ophthalmopathy. RNA transcripts were the template for amplifying TCR beta CDR3 regions. First-round RT-PCR targeting the TCR CDR3 was performed with the HTBI primer set. One entry per CDR3 protein results from TCRdb running MiXCR on the multiplex PCR reads. The data hold around 380,000 distinct CDR3 sequences, with around an eighth observed a single time. The sequenced sample consisted of blood. The receptors stem from a young man with Graves' hyperthyroidism that later progressed to Graves' ophthalmopathy.

In this sample, this clonotype turned up many times. This chain uses TRBV6-1 with TRBJ1-6; a weak D match, TRBD1 (5 bases). CDR1 is MNHNS, CDR2 SASEGT, per germline. Trimming stripped 8 bases from V and 0 bases from J, with 8 bases between. The CDR3 runs 14 residues. CDR3 nucleotide sequence: TGTGCCAGCCGTGGGGGCTCCTATAATTCACCCCTCCACTTT. This translates into CASRGGSYNSPLHF.

Many counts were recorded for this clonotype. V gene TRBV5-1 combines with J gene TRBJ2-3, with D possibly called TRBD1 or TRBD2 (7 bases each). Per germline, CDR1 SGHRS and CDR2 YFSETQ. This CDR3 contains 16 residues. V lost 4 bases to trimming and J lost 0 bases, with 15 bases between them. For the CDR3, the DNA is TGCGCCAGCAGCCCACAGGGGAGGGTGAGCACAGATACGCAGTATTTT. Its protein is CASSPQGRVSTDTQYF.

V usage is TRBV7-9 and J usage is TRBJ2-7; 7 bases match TRBD1. Germline CDR1 SEHNR, CDR2 FQNEAQ (reference sequence). The CDR3 is 15 amino acids. Unmatched junction bases numbered 2, after V lost 0 bases and J lost 0 bases. CDR3 residues: CASSLAGTDSYEQYF. The CDR3 bases are TGTGCCAGCAGCTTAGCGGGGACAGACTCCTACGAGCAGTACTTC.

This clonotype was counted many times. The chain is built from TRBV12-3 or TRBV12-4 and TRBJ1-5; 8 bases map to TRBD1. CDR3 length: 15 residues. V gave up 2 bases and J gave up 5 bases; unmatched junction bases: 5. CDR3 loop: CASSLPGTGHQPQHF. CDR3 nucleotides: TGTGCCAGCAGTTTACCTGGGACAGGCCATCAGCCCCAGCATTTT.

The sample holds many counts of this clonotype. This chain uses TRBV6-5 with TRBJ2-7; 8 positions agree with TRBD2. The ends lost 3 bases at V and 3 bases at J; junction bases unmatched: 1. Germline loops: CDR1 MNHEY, CDR2 SVGAGI. This CDR3 region has 13 residues. CDR3 protein: CASSYGTSYEQYF. The CDR3 coding sequence is TGTGCCAGCAGTTATGGGACTAGCTACGAGCAGTACTTC.

This clonotype was counted many times. The chain is built from TRBV27 and TRBJ1-2; D perhaps matches TRBD1 (5 bases). Germline assignment: CDR1 MNHEY and CDR2 SMNVEV (reference sequence). The CDR3 covers 15 residues. The V end was cut by 3 bases, the J end by 3 bases, with 14 bases between. CDR3 region: CASSLILSGHYGYTF. The CDR3 DNA sequence: TGTGCCAGCAGTTTGATCCTCTCGGGGCACTATGGCTACACCTTC.

The genes are TRBV6-1 and TRBJ2-2, with D unresolved. Germline lookup yields CDR1 MNHNS and CDR2 SASEGT. CDR3 length: 11 residues. V lost 6 bases and J lost 7, with 6 bases in between. The CDR3 loop reads CASRIGGELFF. The CDR3 DNA follows: TGTGCCAGCAGAATTGGCGGGGAGCTGTTTTTT.

This clonotype was observed a few times. A much larger clone differs by one base, so this may be a read error. The chain recombines TRBV6-5 with TRBJ1-1, with D unresolved. CDR1 is MNHEY, CDR2 SVGAGI, per germline. The CDR3 totals 16 residues. CDR3 region: CASSWFFGTMNAEAFF. The CDR3 region has the DNA TGTGCCAGCAGTTGGTTCTTCGGAACCATGAACGCTGAAGCTTTCTTT.